The clone carrying this T cell receptor beta chain showed up just once. The record originates from a study of blood T cell repertoires in COVID-19. Germline loops: CDR1 GTSNPN, CDR2 SVGIG (reference sequence). V was cut by 5 bases and J by 9 bases, with 14 bases left in between. The CDR3 totals 13 residues. This table comes from immunoSEQ multiplex PCR, and its TCRdb copy is limited to in-frame clones, with some not included. The repertoire includes some 140,000 clones, approximately 81% of them detected once, and over 7.5% sits in the top ten. Input material: peripheral blood. The chain links TRBV30 to TRBJ1-6, with D possibly matching TRBD1 (5 bases). The sequence derives from a woman aged 55-70 years with active or convalescent COVID-19. The CDR3 loop is CAWGDWGGSPLHF. CDR3 bases: TGTGCCTGGGGGGACTGGGGAGGTTCACCCCTCCACTTT.